This T cell receptor beta chain was identified in a study of blood T cell repertoires in COVID-19. In the study overall: Material from acute and convalescent COVID-19 was sourced from the United States, Italy and Spain. PBMCs, B-cell-depleted T cells, or T cells were the source of the cDNA or gDNA that made up the material.

This CDR3 is built from 19 residues. V was clipped by 5 bases and J by 3 bases; unmatched bases: 12. Germline V lookup: CDR1 LGHDT, CDR2 YNNKEL (reference sequence). Study processing details: From reference gene primer amplification, estimates of nucleated cell counts were derived. The data were produced by immunoSEQ multiplex PCR, yet TCRdb's version contains in-frame clones alone and is incomplete. Clone size and V and J calls were adopted from that table, with D and trimming inferred from the DNA. The data hold about 240,000 clones, with around four fifths observed a single time. Sequencing used peripheral blood. This clonotype was sampled from a man aged 30 to 45 who had recovered from COVID-19. The rearrangement joins TRBV3-1 (or the pseudogene TRBV3-2) to TRBJ2-1; 14 bases match TRBD2. The CDR3 region is CASSDRTSGGPLDYNEQFF. The CDR3 DNA reads TGTGCCAGCAGCGATCGGACTAGCGGGGGGCCTCTTGACTACAATGAGCAGTTCTTC.